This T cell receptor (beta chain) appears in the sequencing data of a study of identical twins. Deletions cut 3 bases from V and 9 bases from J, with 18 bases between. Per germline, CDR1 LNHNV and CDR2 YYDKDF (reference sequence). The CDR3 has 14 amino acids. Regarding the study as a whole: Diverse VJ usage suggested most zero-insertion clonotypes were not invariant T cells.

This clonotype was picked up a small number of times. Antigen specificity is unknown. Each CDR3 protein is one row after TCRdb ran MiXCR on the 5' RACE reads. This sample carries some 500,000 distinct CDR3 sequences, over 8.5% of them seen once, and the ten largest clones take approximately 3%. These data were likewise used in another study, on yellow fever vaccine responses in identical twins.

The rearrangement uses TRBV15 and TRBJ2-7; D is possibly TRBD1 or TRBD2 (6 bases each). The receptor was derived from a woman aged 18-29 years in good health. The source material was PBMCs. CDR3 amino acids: CATSRSNREAVQYF. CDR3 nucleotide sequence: TGTGCCACCAGCAGGTCGAACAGGGAGGCGGTGCAGTACTTC. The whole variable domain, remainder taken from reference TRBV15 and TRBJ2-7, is DAMVIQNPRYQVTQFGKPVTLSCSQTLNHNVMYWYQQKSSQAPKLLFHYYDKDFNNEADTPDNFQSRRPNTSFCFLDIRSPGLGDTAMYLCATSRSNREAVQYFGPGTRLTVT.